The rows below give T cell receptor beta chains drawn from one sample of a study of shared clonotypes between healthy human individuals. The data were produced by immunoSEQ multiplex PCR, yet TCRdb's version contains in-frame clones alone and is incomplete. The table lists around 1,100,000 clones, about 72% of them singletons. The specimen was memory CD4+ T cells from PBMCs. These receptors were taken from a man between 18 and 29 years old in good health. Some clones in this sample may be carry-over from other donors' samples. The CDR3 runs from the conserved cysteine through the conserved F or W. D genes are given only for firm matches. Part of the rows lack a size; the others show once, few, many or a class for expanded clones.

NA	TRBJ2-1	TRBD2	TRBV7-3	CASSPRLAGRTDEQFF	TGTGCCAGCAGCCCCCGACTAGCGGGACGTACGGATGAGCAGTTCTTC
once	TRBJ1-2	NA	TRBV4-1	CASSQERVTYGYTF	TGCGCCAGCAGCCAAGAAAGAGTGACATATGGCTACACCTTC
NA	TRBJ2-7	TRBD1	TRBV5-4	CASSSGQGLYEQYF	TGTGCCAGCAGCTCAGGACAGGGGTTGTACGAGCAGTACTTC
NA	TRBJ2-7	NA	TRBV11-2	CASSLAGTHGYEQYF	TGTGCCAGCAGCTTAGCCGGGACCCACGGGTACGAGCAGTACTTC
NA	TRBJ2-7	NA	TRBV29-1	CSVCLAPTYEQYF	TGCAGCGTATGCCTAGCGCCCACCTACGAGCAGTACTTC
NA	TRBJ2-1	NA	TRBV5-1	CASSKTSLISYNEQFF	TGCGCCAGCAGCAAGACCAGCTTAATATCCTACAATGAGCAGTTCTTC
NA	TRBJ2-1	TRBD2	TRBV7-9	CASSEAGTSGKQFF	TGTGCCAGCAGCGAGGCTGGGACTAGCGGGAAGCAGTTCTTC
NA	TRBJ2-1	TRBD2	TRBV14	CASSQDGLAGSSRFF	TGTGCCAGCAGCCAAGACGGGCTAGCGGGGAGCTCGAGGTTCTTC
NA	TRBJ1-1	NA	TRBV2	CASTKAGNTEAFF	TGTGCCAGCACCAAAGCGGGGAACACTGAAGCTTTCTTT
NA	TRBJ2-7	TRBD1	TRBV7-9	CASSLGGTVSYEQYF	TGTGCCAGCAGCTTAGGGGGGACAGTCTCCTACGAGCAGTACTTC
NA	TRBJ2-7	NA	TRBV11-2	CASSSGAWEQYF	TGTGCCAGCAGCTCAGGCGCTTGGGAGCAGTACTTC
NA	TRBJ2-1	TRBD2	TRBV11-3	CASSLRLAGGGNEQFF	TGTGCCAGCAGCCTACGACTAGCGGGAGGGGGCAATGAGCAGTTCTTC
NA	TRBJ1-4	TRBD1	TRBV28	CASSPQGATGEKLFF	TGTGCCAGCAGTCCCCAGGGGGCGACGGGAGAAAAACTGTTTTTT
NA	TRBJ2-1	NA	TRBV19	CASTPPGTAAIEQFF	TGTGCCAGTACCCCCCCCGGGACGGCGGCGATAGAGCAGTTCTTC
NA	TRBJ2-3	TRBD2	TRBV19	CASTPTSGRMADTQYF	TGTGCCAGTACTCCAACTAGCGGGAGGATGGCAGATACGCAGTATTTT
NA	TRBJ1-4	NA	TRBV10-3	CAISESNLGANEKLFF	TGTGCCATCAGTGAGTCGAATTTAGGGGCTAATGAAAAACTGTTTTTT
NA	TRBJ1-2	TRBD1	TRBV30	CAWTTGTGEGYTF	TGTGCCTGGACAACAGGGACAGGGGAAGGCTACACCTTC
NA	TRBJ2-2	NA	TRBV18	CASSPDSGELFF	TGTGCCAGCTCTCCCGACTCCGGGGAGCTGTTTTTT
NA	TRBJ1-3	NA	TRBV7-8	CASSLAAVFSGNTIYF	TGTGCCAGCAGCTTAGCTGCGGTATTCTCTGGAAACACCATATATTTT
NA	TRBJ2-1	TRBD1	TRBV18	CASSPDRGGNEQFF	TGTGCCAGCTCTCCTGACAGGGGTGGCAATGAGCAGTTCTTC
NA	TRBJ2-7	NA	TRBV30	CAWRGGMGQYF	TGTGCCTGGAGGGGGGGAATGGGGCAGTACTTC
NA	TRBJ1-4	TRBD1	TRBV6-5	CASTQDRGGLF	TGTGCCAGCACCCAGGACAGGGGCGGGCTTTTT
NA	TRBJ2-7	NA	TRBV29-1	CSVTRGSGRSSYEQYF	TGCAGCGTCACGAGGGGGAGCGGCCGGAGCTCCTACGAGCAGTACTTC
NA	TRBJ2-3	NA	TRBV27	CASSLSMLAGHTSDTQYF	TGTGCCAGCAGTTTATCGATGTTGGCGGGTCATACTTCAGATACGCAGTATTTT
NA	TRBJ1-1	NA	TRBV30	CAWSLGVNTEAFF	TGTGCCTGGAGTTTGGGCGTAAACACTGAAGCTTTCTTT